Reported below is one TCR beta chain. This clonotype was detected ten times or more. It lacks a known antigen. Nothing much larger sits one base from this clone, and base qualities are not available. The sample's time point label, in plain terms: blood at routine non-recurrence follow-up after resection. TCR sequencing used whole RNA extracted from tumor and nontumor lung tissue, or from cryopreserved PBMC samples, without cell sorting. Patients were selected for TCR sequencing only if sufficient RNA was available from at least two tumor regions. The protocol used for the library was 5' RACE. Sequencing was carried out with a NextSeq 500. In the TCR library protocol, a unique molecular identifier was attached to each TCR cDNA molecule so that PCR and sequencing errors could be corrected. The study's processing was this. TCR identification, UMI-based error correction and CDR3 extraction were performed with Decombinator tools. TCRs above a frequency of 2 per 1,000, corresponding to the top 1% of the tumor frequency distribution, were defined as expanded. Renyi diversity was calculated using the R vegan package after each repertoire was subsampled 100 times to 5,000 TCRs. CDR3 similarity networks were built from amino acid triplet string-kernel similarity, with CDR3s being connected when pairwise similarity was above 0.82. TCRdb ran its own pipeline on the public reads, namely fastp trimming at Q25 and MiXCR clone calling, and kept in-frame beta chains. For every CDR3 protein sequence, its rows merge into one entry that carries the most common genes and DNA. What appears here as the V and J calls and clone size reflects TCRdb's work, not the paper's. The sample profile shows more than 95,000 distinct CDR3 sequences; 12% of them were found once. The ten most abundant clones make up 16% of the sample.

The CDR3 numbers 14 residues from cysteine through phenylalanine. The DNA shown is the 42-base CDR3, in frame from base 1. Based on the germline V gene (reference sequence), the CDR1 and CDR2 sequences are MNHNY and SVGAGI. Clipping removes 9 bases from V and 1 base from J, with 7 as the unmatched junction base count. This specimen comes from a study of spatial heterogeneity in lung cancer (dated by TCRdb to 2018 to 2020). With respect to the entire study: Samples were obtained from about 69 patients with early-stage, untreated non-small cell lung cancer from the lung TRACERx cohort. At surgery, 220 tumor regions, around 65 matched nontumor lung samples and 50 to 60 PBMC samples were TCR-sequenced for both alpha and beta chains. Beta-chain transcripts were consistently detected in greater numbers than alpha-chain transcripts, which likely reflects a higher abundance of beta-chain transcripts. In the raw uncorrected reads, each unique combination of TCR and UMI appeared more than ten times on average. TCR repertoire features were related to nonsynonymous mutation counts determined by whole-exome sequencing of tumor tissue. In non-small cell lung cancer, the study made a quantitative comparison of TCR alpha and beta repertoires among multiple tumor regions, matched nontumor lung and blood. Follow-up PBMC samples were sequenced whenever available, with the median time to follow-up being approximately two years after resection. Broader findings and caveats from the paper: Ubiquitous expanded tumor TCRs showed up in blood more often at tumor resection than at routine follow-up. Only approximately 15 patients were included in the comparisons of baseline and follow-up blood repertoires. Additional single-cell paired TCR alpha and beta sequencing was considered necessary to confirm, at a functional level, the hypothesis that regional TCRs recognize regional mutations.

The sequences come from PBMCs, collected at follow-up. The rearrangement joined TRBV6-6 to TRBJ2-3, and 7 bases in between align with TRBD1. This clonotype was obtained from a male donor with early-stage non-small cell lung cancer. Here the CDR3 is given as CASQSGQGTDTQYF. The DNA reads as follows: TGTGCCAGTCAGAGCGGACAGGGCACAGATACGCAGTATTTT.